This passage covers 3 T cell receptor beta chains from one sample sequenced in a study of blood T cell repertoires in COVID-19. Measured with immunoSEQ multiplex PCR; TCRdb has only the in-frame clones, and not every one. Among around 200,000 clones, about 84% were seen once, and the ten largest hold about 20%. Sequencing was carried out using peripheral blood. The receptors derive from a person aged 70 to 79 with COVID-19, enrolled during active disease.

The V call is TRBV4-1, the J call TRBJ1-2; 9 bases map to TRBD1. Germline V gene data show CDR1 as MGHRA and CDR2 as YSYEKL. The CDR3 length is 17 residues. The V segment lost 0 bases and the J segment 6 bases; nucleotides outside the gene matches: 11. The CDR3 is CASSQDGVQGATHGYTF. As DNA, the CDR3 is TGCGCCAGCAGCCAAGATGGAGTACAGGGGGCGACGCATGGCTACACCTTC.

This sequence joins TRBV6-5 and TRBJ1-6, with 9 bases lining up with TRBD1. Germline trimming cut 6 bases from V and 6 bases from J; bases unmatched to any gene: 6. This CDR3 is 15 amino acids long. The germline V gene has CDR1 MNHEY and CDR2 SVGAGI. CDR3 amino acids: CASRRTGDSNSPLHF. The CDR3 DNA follows: TGTGCCAGCAGACGGACAGGGGATTCTAATTCACCCCTCCACTTT.

This clone was recorded only once. The chain joins TRBV3-1 (or the pseudogene TRBV3-2) to TRBJ2-1; 15 bases are a match to TRBD2. Losses at the gene ends were 4 bases for V and 7 bases for J; bases not matched to a gene: 17. CDR1 is LGHDT and CDR2 is YNNKEL in the germline V gene (reference sequence). The CDR3 spans 20 residues. The CDR3 here is CASSRHLGEGLAGGPNEQFF. CDR3 DNA: TGTGCCAGCAGCCGCCACTTGGGGGAAGGACTAGCGGGAGGGCCAAATGAGCAGTTCTTC.